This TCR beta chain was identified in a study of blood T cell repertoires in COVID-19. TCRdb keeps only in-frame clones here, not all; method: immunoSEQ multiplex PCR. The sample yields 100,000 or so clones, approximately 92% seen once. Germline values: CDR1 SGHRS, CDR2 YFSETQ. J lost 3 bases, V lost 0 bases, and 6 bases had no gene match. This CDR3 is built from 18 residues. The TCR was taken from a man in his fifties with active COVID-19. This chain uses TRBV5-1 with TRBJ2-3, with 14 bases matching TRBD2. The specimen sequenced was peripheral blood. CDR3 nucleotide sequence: TGCGCCAGCAGCTTGGCCCCGGGACTAGCGGGAGATACAGATACGCAGTATTTT. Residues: CASSLAPGLAGDTDTQYF.